In its sample, the clone carrying this T cell receptor (beta chain) is medium-sized. Its antigen is as yet unknown. Germline V gives CDR1 MNHNS, CDR2 SASEGT. This CDR3 region has 14 residues. V shed 1 base and J shed 1 base, with 7 bases lying between them. Produced via immunoSEQ multiplex PCR; TCRdb's table is partial and in-frame only. The data show about 4,500 clones, about 57% seen once. This specimen belongs to a study of T cells after posttransplantation cyclophosphamide. Study-wide results and caveats: Skin or GI-infiltrating T cells shared few TRB sequences with blood.

The chain uses TRBV6-1 and TRBJ1-1; D not resolved. The clonotype originates from a woman aged 60-75 years in good health, CMV-negative, and a related stem cell transplant donor. The sequencing input was memory CD8+ T cells sorted from blood. The CDR3 reads CASSEEQENTEAFF. The DNA for the CDR3 is TGTGCCAGCAGTGAAGAACAAGAGAACACTGAAGCTTTCTTT.